This T cell receptor (beta chain) was sequenced in a study of T cell responses to AZD1222 COVID-19 vaccine. Study-level results: Dominant CD4 TCR responses targeted spike regions 160-218 and 743-854. With two AZD1222 doses given, Spike-specific TCR breadth and depth both rose. Clonal diversity was possibly underestimated, and white British individuals and females predominated among donors.

Repertoires were generated with immunoSEQ multiplex PCR, while TCRdb's copy carries only in-frame clones and drops some. Of 160,000 or so clones listed, around 85% are singletons. In this sample, this clone turned up once. Antigen unknown. Trimming took 3 bases from V and 7 from J, leaving 16 bases between them. Germline assignment: CDR1 SGHRS and CDR2 YFSETQ. CDR3 size: 14 residues. This clonotype originated in an adult who had recovered from COVID-19. This chain joins TRBV5-1 and TRBJ1-1, with D possibly matching TRBD1 (6 bases). Sequenced here: peripheral blood, sampled after recovery from COVID-19. The CDR3 loop is CASSWPAGADEAFF. The CDR3 DNA reads as TGCGCCAGCAGCTGGCCCGCAGGGGCGGATGAAGCTTTCTTT. The full variable domain, in which reference TRBV5-1 and TRBJ1-1 provide the parts outside the CDR3, is KAGVTQTPRYLIKTRGQQVTLSCSPISGHRSVSWYQQTPGQGLQFLFEYFSETQRNKGNFPGRFSGRQFSNSRSEMNVSTLELGDSALYLCASSWPAGADEAFFGQGTRLTVV.